These 17 T cell receptor beta chains were all obtained from the same sample, sequenced in a study of blood T cell repertoires in COVID-19. Profiled with immunoSEQ multiplex PCR; TCRdb holds only in-frame clones, not every one. The table shows under 150,000 clones, with less than 85% occurring only once. Sequenced: peripheral blood. The receptors were sampled from a human donor in a cohort sampled during active COVID-19.

The V and J genes are TRBV27 and TRBJ1-3; possibly TRBD1 for D (5 bases). Germline assignment: CDR1 MNHEY and CDR2 SMNVEV (reference sequence). CDR3 size: 13 residues. V was trimmed by 3 bases and J by 4 bases, leaving 7 bases between them. The CDR3 region is CASSFRQGNTIYF. The DNA for the CDR3 is TGTGCCAGCAGTTTTCGACAGGGAAACACCATATATTTT.

The rearrangement uses TRBV11-3 and TRBJ2-1; TRBD2 agrees at 10 bases. Germline V gene lookup returns CDR1 SGHNT and CDR2 YENEEA. This CDR3 region has 15 residues. With V trimmed by 1 base and J by 9 bases, 6 bases remained unmatched. The CDR3 DNA reads as TGTGCCAGCAGCTTAGCAGCGGGGGGGAAAGGTGAGCAGTTCTTC. Protein sequence: CASSLAAGGKGEQFF.

The sample holds one count of this clone. The V gene is TRBV6-6, the J gene TRBJ2-2; the D is unclear. CDR3 length: 15 amino acids. The germline V gene has CDR1 MNHNY and CDR2 SVGAGI (reference sequence). V was pared by 2 bases and J by 1 base, with 8 bases between. CDR3 DNA: TGTGCCAGCAGTTACGGTGCACTGAACACCGGGGAGCTGTTTTTT. It is translated as CASSYGALNTGELFF.

The table lists this clone with a few counts. The chain combines TRBV6-6 with TRBJ2-1, with TRBD2 matching 14 bases. The CDR3 runs to 15 residues. J gave up 6 bases and V 5 bases, and 3 bases lay outside the gene matches. The germline CDR1 and CDR2 sequences are MNHNY and SVGAGI (reference sequence). CDR3 in DNA: TGTGCCAGCAGTCCGACTAGCGGGGGGGTCAATGAGCAGTTCTTC. Translated, it gives CASSPTSGGVNEQFF.

The gene calls are TRBV4-1 and TRBJ2-7, with 9 positions matching TRBD1. J gave up 3 bases and V 4 bases, and 4 bases lay outside the gene matches. The CDR3 length is 14 residues. In germline, CDR1 is MGHRA, CDR2 YSYEKL. As DNA, the CDR3 is TGCGCCAGCAGCCGTCCGGGACAGGGCTACGAGCAGTACTTC. Protein: CASSRPGQGYEQYF.

The chain joins TRBV3-1 (or the pseudogene TRBV3-2) to TRBJ2-4, with a weak D call TRBD2 (6 bases). The CDR3 spans 15 residues. V was clipped by 1 base and J by 3 bases, with 10 bases between them. From germline, CDR1 is LGHDT and CDR2 YNNKEL (reference sequence). The CDR3 coding sequence is TGTGCCAGCAGCCAAGGGCGGGGAGACAAAAACATTCAGTACTTC. As protein: CASSQGRGDKNIQYF.

V and J are TRBV4-1 and TRBJ1-1; D perhaps matches TRBD1 (5 bases). The length of the CDR3 is 13 residues. Trimming took off 1 base at V and 8 bases at J, with 11 bases between the two ends. The germline V gene encodes CDR1 MGHRA and CDR2 YSYEKL. The CDR3 DNA follows: TGCGCCAGCAGCCAAGCATCCAGGGCGGAAGCTTTCTTT. Its translation: CASSQASRAEAFF.

V usage is TRBV11-2 and J usage is TRBJ1-2, with 7 bases lining up with TRBD1. Germline assignment: CDR1 SGHAT and CDR2 FQNNGV. J was trimmed by 0 bases and V by 3 bases; bases with no gene match: 4. The CDR3 loop spans 15 amino acids. CDR3 sequence: CASSFPGQSNYGYTF. CDR3 DNA: TGTGCCAGCAGCTTCCCGGGACAGTCTAACTATGGCTACACCTTC.

The gene calls are TRBV5-6 and TRBJ2-2; 8 bases fit TRBD1. V gave up 4 bases and J gave up 4 bases; unmatched junction bases: 6. Germline V gives CDR1 SGHDT, CDR2 YYEEEE. CDR3 length: 15 amino acids. As DNA, the CDR3 is TGTGCCAGCAGCCCCGGGACAGGAAGCACCGGGGAGCTGTTTTTT. Translation: CASSPGTGSTGELFF. The full variable domain, rest sourced from reference TRBV5-6 and TRBJ2-2, is DAGVTQSPTHLIKTRGQQVTLRCSPKSGHDTVSWYQQALGQGPQFIFQYYEEEERQRGNFPDRFSGHQFPNYSSELNVNALLLGDSALYLCASSPGTGSTGELFFGEGSRLTVL.

V usage is TRBV18 and J usage is TRBJ2-1; 8 bases are shared with TRBD1. Germline trimming cut 5 bases from V and 13 bases from J; bases unmatched to any gene: 7. Germline V CDR1 and CDR2: KGHSH, LQKENI. The CDR3 runs 12 residues. The CDR3: CASSLQDREQFF. In DNA, the CDR3 is TGTGCCAGCTCATTACAGGACAGGGAACAGTTCTTC. The full variable domain, with the rest looked up from reference TRBV18 and TRBJ2-1, is NAGVMQNPRHLVRRRGQEARLRCSPMKGHSHVYWYRQLPEEGLKFMVYLQKENIIDESGMPKERFSAEFPKEGPSILRIQQVVRGDSAAYFCASSLQDREQFFGPGTRLTVL.

CDR3 bases: TGTGCCAGCAGCTTTTTAGGAGGGCGGGCAGGGTCGTCCTACGAGCAGTACTTC. Residues: CASSFLGGRAGSSYEQYF. The V call is TRBV5-8, the J call TRBJ2-7; possibly TRBD2 for D (6 bases). Germline CDR1 and CDR2: SGHTS and YDEGEE. V dropped 2 bases and J dropped 1 base, with 22 bases sitting between them. The CDR3 length is 18 residues.

J is TRBJ1-5 and V is TRBV20-1; the D is unclear. Deletions cut 3 bases from V and 4 bases from J, with 16 bases between. The CDR3 runs to 15 residues. Germline assignment: CDR1 DFQATT and CDR2 SNEGSKA (reference sequence). This CDR3 is CSASRSYITNQPQHF. The CDR3 bases are TGCAGTGCTAGTCGTTCTTACATAACAAATCAGCCCCAGCATTTT.

J is TRBJ2-3 and V is TRBV13; D gene uncertain. Germline assignment: CDR1 PRHDT and CDR2 FYEKMQ (reference sequence). Trimming pared 4 bases from V and 0 bases from J, leaving 8 bases between. This CDR3 is built from 14 residues. The DNA of the CDR3 is TGTGCCAGCAGCTCCCGGTCTAGCACAGATACGCAGTATTTT. Translation: CASSSRSSTDTQYF.

This chain links TRBV11-2 with TRBJ1-2; D perhaps matches TRBD1 (5 bases). Germline CDR1 reads SGHAT; CDR2 reads FQNNGV. This CDR3 is 14 amino acids long. Trimming stripped 2 bases from V and 8 bases from J, with 15 bases between. The CDR3 bases are TGTGCCAGCAGCTTAAACCTCTCGGGGGGAGGCTACACCTTC. It specifies CASSLNLSGGGYTF.

The rearrangement links TRBV4-1 to TRBJ2-3; 7 bases match TRBD2. Germline assignment: CDR1 MGHRA and CDR2 YSYEKL. The CDR3 has 15 residues. Unmatched junction bases numbered 7, after V lost 1 base and J lost 6 bases. This chain's CDR3 is CASSQGWGGKDTQYF. DNA for the CDR3: TGCGCCAGCAGCCAAGGTTGGGGGGGGAAGGATACGCAGTATTTT.

There are a few counts of this clone. The chain is built from TRBV11-2 and TRBJ2-7; 11 bases are a match to TRBD2. V was clipped by 3 bases and J by 1 base; unmatched bases: 2. The CDR3 consists of 15 residues. Germline CDR1 and CDR2: SGHAT and FQNNGV. As DNA, the CDR3 is TGTGCCAGCAGCTTTCGACTAGCGGGGTCCTACGAGCAGTACTTC. This gives the protein CASSFRLAGSYEQYF.

V is TRBV7-3 and J is TRBJ2-1, with D uncertain. The CDR3 consists of 14 residues. Trimming left V 5 bases short and J 0 bases short, with 8 bases between. The germline V gene encodes CDR1 SGHTA and CDR2 FQGTGA. The CDR3 DNA is TGTGCCAGCAGCCGAGGCCTCTCCTACAATGAGCAGTTCTTC. Translating gives CASSRGLSYNEQFF.